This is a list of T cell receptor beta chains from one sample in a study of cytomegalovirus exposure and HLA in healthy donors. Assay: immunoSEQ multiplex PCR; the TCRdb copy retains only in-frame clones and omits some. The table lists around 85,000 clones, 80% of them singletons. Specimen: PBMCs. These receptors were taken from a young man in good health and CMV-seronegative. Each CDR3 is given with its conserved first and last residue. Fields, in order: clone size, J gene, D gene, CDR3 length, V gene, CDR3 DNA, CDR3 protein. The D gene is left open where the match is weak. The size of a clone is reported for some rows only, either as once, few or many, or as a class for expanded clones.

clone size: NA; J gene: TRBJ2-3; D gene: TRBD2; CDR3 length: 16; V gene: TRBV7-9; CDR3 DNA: TGTGCCAGCAGCCCCTCAGGCGGGAGGGAAACAGATACGCAGTATTTT; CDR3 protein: CASSPSGGRETDTQYF
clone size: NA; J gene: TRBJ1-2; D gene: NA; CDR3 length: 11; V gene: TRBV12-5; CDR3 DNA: TGTGCTAGTGGCCGGGTGGGTGGCTACACCTTC; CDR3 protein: CASGRVGGYTF
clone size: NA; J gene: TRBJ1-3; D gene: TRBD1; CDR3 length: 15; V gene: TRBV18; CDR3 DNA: TGTGCCAGCTCACCTATCGGACAGGTTGGAAACACCATATATTTT; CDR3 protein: CASSPIGQVGNTIYF
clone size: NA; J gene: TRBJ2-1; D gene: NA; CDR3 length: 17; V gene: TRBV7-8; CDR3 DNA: TGTGCCAGCAGCTCCGGGGGGCGCGGATCTGCCTACAATGAGCAGTTCTTC; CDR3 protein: CASSSGGRGSAYNEQFF
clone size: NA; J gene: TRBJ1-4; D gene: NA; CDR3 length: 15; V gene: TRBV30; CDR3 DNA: TGTGCCTGGAGCGACTGGGGGGGATCTAATGAAAAACTGTTTTTT; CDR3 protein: CAWSDWGGSNEKLFF
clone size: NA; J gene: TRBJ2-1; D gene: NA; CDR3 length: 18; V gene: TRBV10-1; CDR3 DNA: TGCGCCAGCAGTGACTCGAAAGGAGCAAGACTTGGCTACAATGAGCAGTTCTTC; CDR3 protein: CASSDSKGARLGYNEQFF
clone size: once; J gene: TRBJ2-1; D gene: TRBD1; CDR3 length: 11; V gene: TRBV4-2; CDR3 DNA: TGTGCCAGCAGCCAAACAGGGGTCCAGTTCTTC; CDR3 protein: CASSQTGVQFF
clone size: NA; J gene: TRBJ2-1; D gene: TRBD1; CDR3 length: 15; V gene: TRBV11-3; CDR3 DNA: TGTGCCAGCAGCTCCGGACAGGAGAGATACAATGAGCAGTTCTTC; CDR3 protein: CASSSGQERYNEQFF
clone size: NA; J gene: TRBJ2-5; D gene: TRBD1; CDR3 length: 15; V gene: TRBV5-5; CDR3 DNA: TGTGCCAGCAGCTTACAGACAGGGTGGCAAGAGACCCAGTACTTC; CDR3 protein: CASSLQTGWQETQYF
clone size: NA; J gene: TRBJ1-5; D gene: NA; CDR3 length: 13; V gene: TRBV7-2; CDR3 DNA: TGTGCCAGCAGCTTAAGGGGGAATCAGCCCCAGCATTTT; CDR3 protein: CASSLRGNQPQHF
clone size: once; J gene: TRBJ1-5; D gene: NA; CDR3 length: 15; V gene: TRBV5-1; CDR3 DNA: TGCGCCAGCAGCTTGTCAGGCGTTAGCAATCAGCCCCAGCATTTT; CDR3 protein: CASSLSGVSNQPQHF
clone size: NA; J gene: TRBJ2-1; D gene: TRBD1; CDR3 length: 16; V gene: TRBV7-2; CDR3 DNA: TGTGCCAGCAGCTTAGTAGGGACAGGGGCATACAATGAGCAGTTCTTC; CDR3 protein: CASSLVGTGAYNEQFF
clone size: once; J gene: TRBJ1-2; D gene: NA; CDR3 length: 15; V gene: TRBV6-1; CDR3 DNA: TGTGCCAGCAGTGACGAAGCAGGGGCTAACTATGGCTACACCTTC; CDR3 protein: CASSDEAGANYGYTF
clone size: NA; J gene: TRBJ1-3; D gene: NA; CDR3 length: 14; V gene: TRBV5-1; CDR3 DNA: TGCGCCAGCAGCTTGGGTCTCTCTGGAAACACCATATATTTT; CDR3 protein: CASSLGLSGNTIYF
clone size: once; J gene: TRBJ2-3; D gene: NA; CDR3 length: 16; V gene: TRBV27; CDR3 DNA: TGTGCCAGCAGTCCATACGGAGGACCTAGCACAGATACGCAGTATTTT; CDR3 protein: CASSPYGGPSTDTQYF
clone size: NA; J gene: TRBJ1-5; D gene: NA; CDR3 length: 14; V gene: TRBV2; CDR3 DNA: TGTGCCAGCAGCCTCGGACAGAAAGATCAGCCCCAGCATTTT; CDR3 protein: CASSLGQKDQPQHF
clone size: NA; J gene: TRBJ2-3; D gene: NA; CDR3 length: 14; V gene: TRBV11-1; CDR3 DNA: TGTGCCAGCAGCTTGGGGGCAGGCCCAGATACGCAGTATTTT; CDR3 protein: CASSLGAGPDTQYF
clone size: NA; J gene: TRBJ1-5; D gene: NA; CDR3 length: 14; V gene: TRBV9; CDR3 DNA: TGTGCCAGCAGTGCGGGAGCCTTCAATCAGCCCCAGCATTTT; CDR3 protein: CASSAGAFNQPQHF
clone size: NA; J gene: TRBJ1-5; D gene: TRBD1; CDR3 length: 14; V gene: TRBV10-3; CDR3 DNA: TGTGCCATCAGTGAGACAGGGGGCAATCAGCCCCAGCATTTT; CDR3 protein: CAISETGGNQPQHF
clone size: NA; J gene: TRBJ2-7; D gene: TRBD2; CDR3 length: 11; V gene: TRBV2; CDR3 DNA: TGTGCCAGCAGATTTACTAGCGGCGCTTCCTTC; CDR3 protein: CASRFTSGASF
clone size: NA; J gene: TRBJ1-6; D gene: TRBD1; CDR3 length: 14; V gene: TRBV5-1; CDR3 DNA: TGCGCCAGCAGCCCGGACAGGGGTAATTCACCCCTCCACTTT; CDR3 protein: CASSPDRGNSPLHF
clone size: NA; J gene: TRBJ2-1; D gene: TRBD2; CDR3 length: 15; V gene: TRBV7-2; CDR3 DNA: TGTGCCAGCAGCAATAGCGGGAGGCCCTACAATGAGCAGTTCTTC; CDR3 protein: CASSNSGRPYNEQFF
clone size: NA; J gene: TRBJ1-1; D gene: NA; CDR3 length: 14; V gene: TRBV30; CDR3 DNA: TGTGCCTGGAGTAAGACAGTAATCGGGACTGAAGCTTTCTTT; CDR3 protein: CAWSKTVIGTEAFF
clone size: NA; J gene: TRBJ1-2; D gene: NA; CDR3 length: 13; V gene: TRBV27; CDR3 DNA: TGTGCCAGCAGTTTATATAGAGGGAATGGCTACACCTTC; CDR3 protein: CASSLYRGNGYTF
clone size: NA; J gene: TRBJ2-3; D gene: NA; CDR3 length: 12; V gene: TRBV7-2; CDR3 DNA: TGTGCCAGCAGCACATTCACAGATACGCAGTATTTT; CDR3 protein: CASSTFTDTQYF
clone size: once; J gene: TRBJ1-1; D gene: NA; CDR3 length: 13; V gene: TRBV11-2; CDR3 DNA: TGTGCCAGCAGTCGACAGGTGAACACTGAAGCTTTCTTT; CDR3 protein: CASSRQVNTEAFF
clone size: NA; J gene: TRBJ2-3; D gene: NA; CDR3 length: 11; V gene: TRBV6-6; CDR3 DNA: TGTGCCAGCAGTCTCACAGATACGCAGTATTTT; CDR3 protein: CASSLTDTQYF
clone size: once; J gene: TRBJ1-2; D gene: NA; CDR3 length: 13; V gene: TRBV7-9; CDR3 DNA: TGTGCCAGCAGCGCCCCGGCTAGGTATGGCTACACCTTC; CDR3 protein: CASSAPARYGYTF
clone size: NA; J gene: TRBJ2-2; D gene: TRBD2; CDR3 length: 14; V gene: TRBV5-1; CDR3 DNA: TGCGCCAGCACCAGACTAGCGGGAACCGGGGAGCTGTTTTTT; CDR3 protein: CASTRLAGTGELFF
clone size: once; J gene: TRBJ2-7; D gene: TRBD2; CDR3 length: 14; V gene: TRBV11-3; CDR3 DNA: TGTGCCAGCTCCGAGACTAGCGGGTCCTACGAGCAGTACTTC; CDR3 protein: CASSETSGSYEQYF
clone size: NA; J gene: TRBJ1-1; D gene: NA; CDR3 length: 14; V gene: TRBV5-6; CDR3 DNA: TGTGCCAGCAGCTTGGCGGCGGGTGTCACTGAAGCTTTCTTT; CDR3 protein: CASSLAAGVTEAFF
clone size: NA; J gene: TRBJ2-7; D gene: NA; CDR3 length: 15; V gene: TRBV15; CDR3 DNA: TGTGCCACCAGCAAGGGAGTAGGAGATCGCTACGAGCAGTACTTC; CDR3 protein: CATSKGVGDRYEQYF
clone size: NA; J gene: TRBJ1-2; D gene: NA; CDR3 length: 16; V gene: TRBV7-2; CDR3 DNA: TGTGCCAGCAGCTTAGTATTGAACTTGCTTTCTTATGGCTACACCTTC; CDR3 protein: CASSLVLNLLSYGYTF
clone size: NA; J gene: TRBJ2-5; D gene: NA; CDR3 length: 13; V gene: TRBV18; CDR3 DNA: TGTGCCAGCTCACCGGCGGGAAAAGAGACCCAGTACTTC; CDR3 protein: CASSPAGKETQYF
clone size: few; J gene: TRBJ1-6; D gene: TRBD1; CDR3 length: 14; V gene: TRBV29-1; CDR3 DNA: TGCAGCGTTGAAGATTCGGGGACAGGGGGCCCCCTCCACTTT; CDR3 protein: CSVEDSGTGGPLHF
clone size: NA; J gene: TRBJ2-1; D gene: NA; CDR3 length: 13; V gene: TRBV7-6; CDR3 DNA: TGTGCCAGCAGCTTAGGTGGGGGGAATGAGCAGTTCTTC; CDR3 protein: CASSLGGGNEQFF
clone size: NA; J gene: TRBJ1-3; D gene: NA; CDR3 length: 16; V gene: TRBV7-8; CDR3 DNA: TGTGCCAGCAGCTTATGGGGGCGGAACTCTGGAAACACCATATATTTT; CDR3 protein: CASSLWGRNSGNTIYF
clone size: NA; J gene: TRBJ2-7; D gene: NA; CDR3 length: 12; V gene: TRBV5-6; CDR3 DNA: TGTGCCAGCAGCATAGACTACTACGAGCAGTACTTC; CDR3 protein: CASSIDYYEQYF
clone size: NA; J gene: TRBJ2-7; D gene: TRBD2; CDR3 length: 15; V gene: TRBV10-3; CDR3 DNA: TGTGCCATCACTGGGACTAGCGGGCCCTCCTACGAGCAGTACTTC; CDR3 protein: CAITGTSGPSYEQYF
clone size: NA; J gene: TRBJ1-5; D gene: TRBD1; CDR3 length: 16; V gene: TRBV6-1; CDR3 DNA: TGTGCCAGCAGTGGGTACAGGGGGCTGGGCAATCAGCCCCAGCATTTT; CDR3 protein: CASSGYRGLGNQPQHF
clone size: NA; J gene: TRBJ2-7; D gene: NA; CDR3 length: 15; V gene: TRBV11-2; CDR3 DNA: TGTGCCAGCAGCAGCAGGGACACCAAGCCCTACGAGCAGTACTTC; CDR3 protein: CASSSRDTKPYEQYF
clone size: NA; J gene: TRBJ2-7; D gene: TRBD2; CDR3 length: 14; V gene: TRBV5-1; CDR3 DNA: TGCGCCAGCAGCGGGCGGGGGGACGACAGCGAGCAGTACTTC; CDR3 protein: CASSGRGDDSEQYF
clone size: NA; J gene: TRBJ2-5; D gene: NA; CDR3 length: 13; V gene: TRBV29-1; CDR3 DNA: TGCAGCGTTGAAGAGGTTGCGGGAAGTCAGCAGTACTTC; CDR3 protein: CSVEEVAGSQQYF
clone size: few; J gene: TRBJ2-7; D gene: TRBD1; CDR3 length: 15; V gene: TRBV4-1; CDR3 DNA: TGCGCCAGCAGGAACTTCCGGGACAGCAGGTACGAGCAGTACTTC; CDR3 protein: CASRNFRDSRYEQYF
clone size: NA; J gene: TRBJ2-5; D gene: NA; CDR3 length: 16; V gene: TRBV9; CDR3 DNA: TGTGCCAGCAGCGACCCCAATCCAGGGCGCGAAGAGACCCAGTACTTC; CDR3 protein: CASSDPNPGREETQYF
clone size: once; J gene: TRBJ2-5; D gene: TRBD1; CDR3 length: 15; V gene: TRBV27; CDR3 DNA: TGTGCCACCCGTACCTCACAGGGGGCCTATGAGACCCAGTACTTC; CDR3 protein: CATRTSQGAYETQYF
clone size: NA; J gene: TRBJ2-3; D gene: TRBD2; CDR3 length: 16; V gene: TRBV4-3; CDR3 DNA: TGCGCCAGCAGCCAAGATGGTAGCGGGGTAACAGATACGCAGTATTTT; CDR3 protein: CASSQDGSGVTDTQYF
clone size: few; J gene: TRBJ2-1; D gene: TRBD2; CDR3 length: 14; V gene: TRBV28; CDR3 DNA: TGTGCCAGCAGTTTGGGGGGGATTATGAATGAGCAGTTCTTC; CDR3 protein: CASSLGGIMNEQFF
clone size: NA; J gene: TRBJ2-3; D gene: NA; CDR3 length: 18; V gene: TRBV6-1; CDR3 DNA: TGTGCCAGCAGTGAAGAGGGACACATAGCAACTAGCACAGATACGCAGTATTTT; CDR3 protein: CASSEEGHIATSTDTQYF
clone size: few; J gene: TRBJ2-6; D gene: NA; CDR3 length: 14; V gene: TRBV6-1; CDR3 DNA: TGTGCCAGCAGTGAAGGCGCTGGGGCCAACGTCCTGACTTTC; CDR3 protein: CASSEGAGANVLTF
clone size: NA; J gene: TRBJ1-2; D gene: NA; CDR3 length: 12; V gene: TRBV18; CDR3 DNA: TGTGCCAGCTCCGGGGTTAACTATGGCTACACCTTC; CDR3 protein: CASSGVNYGYTF
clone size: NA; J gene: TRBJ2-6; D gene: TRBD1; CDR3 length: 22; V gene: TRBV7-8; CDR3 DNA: TGTGCCAGCAGCCCCCTGATGACAGGGGGCGAACTACGGGACTCTGGGGCCAACGTCCTGACTTTC; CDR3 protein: CASSPLMTGGELRDSGANVLTF
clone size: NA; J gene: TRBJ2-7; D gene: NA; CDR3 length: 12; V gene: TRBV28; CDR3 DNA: TGTGCCAGCAGACCGGGATCCTACGAGCAGTACTTC; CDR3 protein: CASRPGSYEQYF
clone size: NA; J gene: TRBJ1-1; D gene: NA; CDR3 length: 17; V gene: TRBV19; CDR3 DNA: TGTGCCAGTACCCTTCTGGTCGGGGGGACTTTAAACACTGAAGCTTTCTTT; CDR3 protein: CASTLLVGGTLNTEAFF
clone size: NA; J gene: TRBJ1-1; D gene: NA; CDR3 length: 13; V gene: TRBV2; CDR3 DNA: TGTGCCAGCAGTGATGAGAGCGGCACTGAAGCTTTCTTT; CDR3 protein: CASSDESGTEAFF
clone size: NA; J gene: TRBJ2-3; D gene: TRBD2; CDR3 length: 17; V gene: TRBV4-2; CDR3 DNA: TGTGCCAGCAGCCTCAAATCCGGGACTAGCGGGGGGGATACGCAGTATTTT; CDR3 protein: CASSLKSGTSGGDTQYF
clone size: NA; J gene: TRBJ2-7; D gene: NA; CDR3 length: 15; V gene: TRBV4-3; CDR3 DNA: TGCGCCAGCAGCCAAGAGGTGTTCAGTTCCTACGAGCAGTACTTC; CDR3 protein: CASSQEVFSSYEQYF
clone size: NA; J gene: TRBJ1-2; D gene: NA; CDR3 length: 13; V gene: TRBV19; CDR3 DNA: TGTGCCAGTAGTAAAGTCCCTGAGACAGAGTACACCTTC; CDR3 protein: CASSKVPETEYTF
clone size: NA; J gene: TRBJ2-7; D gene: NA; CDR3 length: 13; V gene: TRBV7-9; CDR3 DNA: TGTGCCAGCAGACTATCAAGCTCCTACGAGCAGTACTTC; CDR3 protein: CASRLSSSYEQYF
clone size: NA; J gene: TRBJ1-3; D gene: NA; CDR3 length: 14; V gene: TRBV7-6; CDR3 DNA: TGTGCCAGCAGCTTCGATGGGGGAGGGGACACCATATATTTT; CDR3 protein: CASSFDGGGDTIYF